Listed below are T cell receptor beta chains from one sample, sequenced in a study of read filtering for tumor transcriptome and immune sequencing. TCRdb called the reads again in MiXCR, with one record for every CDR3 protein. The sample has over 35,000 distinct CDR3 sequences; 10% to 15% are singletons. Sequencing input: a population of CD138-negative cells sorted from bone marrow. These receptors all stem from a donor at least 40 years old with multiple myeloma. CDR3s include the opening cysteine and the closing phenylalanine or tryptophan. The D gene is left open where the match is weak. Not every row has a clone size; where given, it reads once, few, many or a size class.

v_call	cdr3_length	d_call	clone_size	j_call	cdr3_aa	cdr3_nt
TRBV5-1	15	TRBD1	many	TRBJ2-3	CASKIGTGFTDTQYF	TGCGCCAGCAAGATCGGGACAGGGTTCACAGATACGCAGTATTTT
TRBV29-1	13	-	many	TRBJ1-5	CSAWGGEDQPQHF	TGCAGCGCCTGGGGGGGGGAAGATCAGCCCCAGCATTTT
TRBV2	14	TRBD1	many	TRBJ1-1	CASPIQGADTEAFF	TGTGCCAGCCCAATACAGGGGGCGGACACTGAAGCTTTCTTT
TRBV18	13	-	many	TRBJ1-1	CASAQDMNTEAFF	TGTGCCAGCGCACAGGACATGAACACTGAAGCTTTCTTT
TRBV20-1	13	TRBD1	many	TRBJ2-7	CSASGTGFYEQYF	TGCAGTGCTTCAGGGACAGGGTTTTACGAGCAGTACTTC
TRBV13	14	TRBD1	many	TRBJ2-7	CASSLEDREHEQYF	TGTGCCAGCAGCTTAGAGGACAGGGAGCACGAGCAGTACTTC
TRBV20-1	13	-	-	TRBJ2-7	CSATLAGAYEQYF	TGCAGTGCTACTCTCGCAGGGGCCTACGAGCAGTACTTC
TRBV7-9	16	TRBD2	-	TRBJ2-1	CASSFGLAGGNNEQFF	TGTGCCAGCAGCTTCGGACTAGCGGGAGGCAACAATGAGCAGTTCTTC
TRBV20-1	16	TRBD2	many	TRBJ2-1	CSARGLAGGITNEQFF	TGCAGTGCTAGAGGACTAGCGGGAGGGATAACTAATGAGCAGTTCTTC
TRBV30	13	-	many	TRBJ1-2	CAWSEGVVYGYTF	TGTGCCTGGAGTGAGGGGGTAGTCTATGGCTACACCTTC
TRBV7-2	16	-	many	TRBJ2-2	CASSLMTATATGELFF	TGTGCCAGCAGCTTAATGACCGCCACAGCCACCGGGGAGCTGTTTTTT
TRBV4-1	16	-	many	TRBJ2-7	CASSQEGGLFSYEQYF	TGCGCCAGCAGCCAAGAAGGAGGGCTCTTCTCCTACGAGCAGTACTTC
TRBV28	14	-	many	TRBJ2-1	CASSPLRLYNEQFF	TGTGCCAGCAGTCCACTCAGGTTATACAATGAGCAGTTCTTC
TRBV29-1	12	-	many	TRBJ2-7	CSVGGQTYEQYF	TGCAGCGTCGGGGGACAAACCTACGAGCAGTACTTC
TRBV7-6	12	-	many	TRBJ2-1	CASSLLDNEQFF	TGTGCCAGCAGCTTACTGGACAATGAGCAGTTCTTC
TRBV19	14	TRBD2	many	TRBJ2-1	CASSIGAGYNEQFF	TGTGCCAGTAGTATAGGAGCGGGGTACAATGAGCAGTTCTTC
TRBV18	18	-	many	TRBJ1-6	CASSPFSDRSSYNSPLHF	TGTGCCAGCTCACCATTTTCCGACAGAAGCTCCTATAATTCACCCCTCCACTTT
TRBV11-2	15	TRBD1	-	TRBJ2-2	CASSRGTGGTGELFF	TGTGCCAGCAGCCGCGGGACAGGGGGGACCGGGGAGCTGTTTTTT
TRBV29-1	14	TRBD1	many	TRBJ2-6	CSVGQGAGANVLTF	TGCAGCGTCGGACAGGGTGCTGGGGCCAACGTCCTGACTTTC
TRBV6-2/TRBV6-3	13	TRBD1	many	TRBJ2-1	CASSFPNRGEQFF	TGTGCCAGCAGTTTCCCGAACAGGGGTGAGCAGTTCTTC
TRBV29-1	14	TRBD2	many	TRBJ2-3	CSVESGRAADTQYF	TGCAGCGTTGAGAGCGGGAGGGCGGCAGATACGCAGTATTTT
TRBV21-1	16	-	many	TRBJ2-7	CASSKAGQERSYEQYF	TGTGCCAGCAGCAAAGCGGGACAGGAGAGGTCCTACGAGCAGTACTTC
TRBV29-1	13	TRBD1	few	TRBJ2-7	CSVRGQFYEEQYF	TGCAGCGTCAGGGGACAGTTCTACGAGGAGCAGTACTTC
TRBV27	16	-	many	TRBJ2-5	CASSLRAGQYQETQYF	TGTGCCAGCAGTTTAAGGGCAGGGCAGTACCAAGAGACCCAGTACTTC
TRBV7-9	13	TRBD2	many	TRBJ2-7	CASSLAMGGEQYF	TGTGCCAGCAGCTTAGCGATGGGAGGGGAGCAGTACTTC
TRBV5-4	11	-	few	TRBJ2-3	CASSRTGTQYF	TGTGCCAGCAGCCGCACTGGTACGCAGTATTTT
TRBV9	14	-	many	TRBJ1-1	CASSVVKLGGEAFF	TGTGCCAGCAGCGTAGTCAAGTTGGGGGGTGAAGCTTTCTTT
TRBV20-1	11	-	many	TRBJ1-1	CSASPNTEAFF	TGCAGTGCTAGCCCGAACACTGAAGCTTTCTTT
TRBV27	15	TRBD1	many	TRBJ2-7	CASAPSRDRGPEQYF	TGTGCCAGCGCTCCCTCAAGGGACAGGGGGCCAGAGCAGTACTTC
TRBV2	14	TRBD2	few	TRBJ2-2	CASRGVTFTGELFF	TGTGCCTCCCGGGGGGTAACTTTCACCGGGGAGCTGTTTTTT
TRBV14	16	TRBD2	many	TRBJ2-3	CASRPGLAHSTDTQYF	TGTGCCAGCAGACCCGGACTAGCACATAGCACAGATACGCAGTATTTT
TRBV18	12	-	many	TRBJ2-7	CASSQDLYEQYF	TGTGCCAGCTCACAAGACCTCTACGAGCAGTACTTC
TRBV19	15	TRBD1	few	TRBJ2-5	CASSTRDRGQETQYF	TGTGCCAGTAGTACGCGGGACAGGGGCCAAGAGACCCAGTACTTC